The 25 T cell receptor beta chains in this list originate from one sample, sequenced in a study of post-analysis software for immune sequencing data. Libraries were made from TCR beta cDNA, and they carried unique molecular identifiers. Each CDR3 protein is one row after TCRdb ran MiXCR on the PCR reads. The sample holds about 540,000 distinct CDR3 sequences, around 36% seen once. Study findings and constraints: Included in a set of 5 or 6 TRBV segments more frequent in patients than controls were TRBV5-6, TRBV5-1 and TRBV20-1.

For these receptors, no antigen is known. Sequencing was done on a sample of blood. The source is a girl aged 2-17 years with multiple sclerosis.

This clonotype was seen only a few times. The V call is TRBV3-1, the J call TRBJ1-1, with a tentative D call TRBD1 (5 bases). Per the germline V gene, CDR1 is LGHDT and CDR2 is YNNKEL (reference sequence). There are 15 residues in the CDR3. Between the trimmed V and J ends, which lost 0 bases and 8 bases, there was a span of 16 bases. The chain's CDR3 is CASSQDGSRAVEAFF. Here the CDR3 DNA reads TGTGCCAGCAGCCAAGATGGCAGCAGGGCGGTGGAAGCTTTCTTT.

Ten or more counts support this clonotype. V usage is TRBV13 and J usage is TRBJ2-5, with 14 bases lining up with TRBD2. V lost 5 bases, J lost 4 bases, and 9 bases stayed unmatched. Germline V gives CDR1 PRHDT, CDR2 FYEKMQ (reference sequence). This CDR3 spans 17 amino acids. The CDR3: CASSPRPTSGGAETQYF. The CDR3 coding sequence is TGTGCCAGCAGCCCCAGGCCGACTAGCGGGGGGGCAGAGACCCAGTACTTC.

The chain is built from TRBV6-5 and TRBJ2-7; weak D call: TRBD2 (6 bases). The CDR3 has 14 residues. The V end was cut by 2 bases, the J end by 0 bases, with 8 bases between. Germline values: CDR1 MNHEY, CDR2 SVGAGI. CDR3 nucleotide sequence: TGTGCCAGCAGTTACGAGCGGGTCTCCTACGAGCAGTACTTC. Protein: CASSYERVSYEQYF.

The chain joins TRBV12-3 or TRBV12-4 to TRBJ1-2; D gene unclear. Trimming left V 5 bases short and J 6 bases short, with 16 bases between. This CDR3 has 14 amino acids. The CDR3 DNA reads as TGTGCCAGCAGTCCCCTCTCGGGGTGGGATGGCTACACCTTC. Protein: CASSPLSGWDGYTF.

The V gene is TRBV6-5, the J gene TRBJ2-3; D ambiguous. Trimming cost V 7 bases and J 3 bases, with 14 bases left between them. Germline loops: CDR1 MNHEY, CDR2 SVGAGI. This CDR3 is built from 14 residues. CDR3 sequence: CASTSQPGTDTQYF. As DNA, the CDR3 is TGTGCCAGCACGTCCCAGCCTGGAACAGATACGCAGTATTTT.

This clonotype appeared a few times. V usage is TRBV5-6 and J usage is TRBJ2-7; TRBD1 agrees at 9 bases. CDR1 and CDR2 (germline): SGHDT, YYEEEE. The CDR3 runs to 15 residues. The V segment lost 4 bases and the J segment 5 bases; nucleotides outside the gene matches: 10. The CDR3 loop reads CASSSPQGAADEQYF. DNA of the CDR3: TGTGCCAGCAGCAGCCCACAGGGGGCAGCGGACGAGCAGTACTTC.

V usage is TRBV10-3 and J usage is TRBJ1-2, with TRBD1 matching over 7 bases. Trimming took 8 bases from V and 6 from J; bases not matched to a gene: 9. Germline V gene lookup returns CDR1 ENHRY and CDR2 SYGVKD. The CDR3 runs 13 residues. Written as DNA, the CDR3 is TGTGCCATCGGGCTGACAGGGCAAGATGGCTACACCTTC. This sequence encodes CAIGLTGQDGYTF.

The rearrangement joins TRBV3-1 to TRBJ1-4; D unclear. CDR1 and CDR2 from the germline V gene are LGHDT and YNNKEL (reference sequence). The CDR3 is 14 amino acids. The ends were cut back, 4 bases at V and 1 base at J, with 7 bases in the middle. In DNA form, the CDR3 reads TGTGCCAGCAGCCCCCCCCAAACTAATGAAAAACTGTTTTTT. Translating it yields CASSPPQTNEKLFF. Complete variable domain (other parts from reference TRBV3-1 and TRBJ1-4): DTAVSQTPKYLVTQMGNDKSIKCEQNLGHDTMYWYKQDSKKFLKIMFSYNNKELIINETVPNRFSPKSPDKAHLNLHINSLELGDSAVYFCASSPPQTNEKLFFGSGTQLSVL.

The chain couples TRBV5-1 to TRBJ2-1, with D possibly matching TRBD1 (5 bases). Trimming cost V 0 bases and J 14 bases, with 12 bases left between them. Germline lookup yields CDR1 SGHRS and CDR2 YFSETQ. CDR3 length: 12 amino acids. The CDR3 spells CASSLGVTGEFF. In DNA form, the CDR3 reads TGCGCCAGCAGCTTGGGGGTAACAGGCGAGTTCTTC.

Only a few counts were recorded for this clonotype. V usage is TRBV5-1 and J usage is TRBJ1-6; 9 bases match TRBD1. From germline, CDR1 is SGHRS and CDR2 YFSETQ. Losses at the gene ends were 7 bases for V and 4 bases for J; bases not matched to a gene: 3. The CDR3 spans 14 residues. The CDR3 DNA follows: TGCGCCAGCCGGGGGACAGGGTATAATTCACCCCTCCACTTT. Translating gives CASRGTGYNSPLHF.

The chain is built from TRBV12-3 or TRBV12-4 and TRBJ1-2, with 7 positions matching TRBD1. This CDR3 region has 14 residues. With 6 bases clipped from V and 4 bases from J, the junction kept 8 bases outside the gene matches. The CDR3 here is CASRGTAVSYGYTF. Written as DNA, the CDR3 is TGTGCCAGCAGGGGGACAGCCGTCAGCTATGGCTACACCTTC.

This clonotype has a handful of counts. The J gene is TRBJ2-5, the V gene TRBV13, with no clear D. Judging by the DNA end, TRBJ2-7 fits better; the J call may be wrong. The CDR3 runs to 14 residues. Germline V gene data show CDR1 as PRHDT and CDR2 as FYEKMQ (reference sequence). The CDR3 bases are TGTGCCAGCAGGTCGAAAGGTACCGCCTACGAGCAGTACTTC. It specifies CASRSKGTAYEQYF.

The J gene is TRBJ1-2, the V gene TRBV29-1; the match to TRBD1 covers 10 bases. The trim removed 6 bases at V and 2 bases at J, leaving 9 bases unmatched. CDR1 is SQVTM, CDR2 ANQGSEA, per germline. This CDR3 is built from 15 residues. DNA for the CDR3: TGCAGCGTCGGAGGGTGGGACAGGGGCAACTATGGCTACACCTTC. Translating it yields CSVGGWDRGNYGYTF.

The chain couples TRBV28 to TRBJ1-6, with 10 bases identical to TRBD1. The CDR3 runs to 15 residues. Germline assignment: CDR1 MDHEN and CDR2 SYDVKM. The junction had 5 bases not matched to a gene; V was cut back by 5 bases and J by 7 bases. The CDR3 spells CASSPETGGNSPLHF. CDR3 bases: TGTGCCAGCAGTCCGGAGACAGGGGGCAATTCACCCCTCCACTTT.

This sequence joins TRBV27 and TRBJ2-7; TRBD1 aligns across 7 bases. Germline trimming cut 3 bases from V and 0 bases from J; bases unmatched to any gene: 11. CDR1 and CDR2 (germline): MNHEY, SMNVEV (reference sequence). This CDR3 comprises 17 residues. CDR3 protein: CASSFRQGASPSYEQYF. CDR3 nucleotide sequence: TGTGCCAGCAGTTTTCGACAGGGCGCTTCTCCCTCCTACGAGCAGTACTTC.

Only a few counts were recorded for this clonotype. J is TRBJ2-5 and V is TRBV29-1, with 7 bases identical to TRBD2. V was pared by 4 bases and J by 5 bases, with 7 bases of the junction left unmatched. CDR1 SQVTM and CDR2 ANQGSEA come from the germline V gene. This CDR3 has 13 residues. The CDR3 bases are TGCAGCGTTGTCAACGGGGGGAAGGAGACCCAGTACTTC. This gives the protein CSVVNGGKETQYF.

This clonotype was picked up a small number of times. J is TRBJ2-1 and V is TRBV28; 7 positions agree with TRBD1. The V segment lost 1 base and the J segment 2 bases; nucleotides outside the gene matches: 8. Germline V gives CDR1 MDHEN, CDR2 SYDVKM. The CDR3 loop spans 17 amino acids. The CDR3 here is CASSLSSPGQAYNEQFF. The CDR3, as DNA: TGTGCCAGCAGTTTATCCTCACCTGGACAGGCCTACAATGAGCAGTTCTTC. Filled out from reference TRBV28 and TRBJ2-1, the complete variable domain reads DVKVTQSSRYLVKRTGEKVFLECVQDMDHENMFWYRQDPGLGLRLIYFSYDVKMKEKGDIPEGYSVSREKKERFSLILESASTNQTSMYLCASSLSSPGQAYNEQFFGPGTRLTVL.

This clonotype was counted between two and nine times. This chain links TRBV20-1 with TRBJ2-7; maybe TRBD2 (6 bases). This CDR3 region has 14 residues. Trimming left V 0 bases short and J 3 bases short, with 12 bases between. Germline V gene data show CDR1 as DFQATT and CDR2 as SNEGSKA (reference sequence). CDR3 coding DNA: TGCAGTGCTAGAGATTGGGCGGGGAGCTACGAGCAGTACTTC. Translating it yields CSARDWAGSYEQYF.

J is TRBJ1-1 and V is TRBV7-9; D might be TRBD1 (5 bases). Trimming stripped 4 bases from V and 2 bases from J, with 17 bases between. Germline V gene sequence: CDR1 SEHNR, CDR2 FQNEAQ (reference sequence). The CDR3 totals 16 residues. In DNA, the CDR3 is TGTGCCAGCAGCTCCCTTCGGTGGGACCTTAACACTGAAGCTTTCTTT. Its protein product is CASSSLRWDLNTEAFF.

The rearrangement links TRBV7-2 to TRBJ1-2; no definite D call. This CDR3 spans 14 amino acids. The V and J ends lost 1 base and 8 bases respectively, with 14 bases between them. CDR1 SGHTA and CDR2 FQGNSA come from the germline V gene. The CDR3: CASSLEGLTGGYTF. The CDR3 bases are TGTGCCAGCAGCTTAGAAGGTCTTACGGGGGGCTACACCTTC. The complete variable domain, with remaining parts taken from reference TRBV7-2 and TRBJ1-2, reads GAGVSQSPSNKVTEKGKDVELRCDPISGHTALYWYRQSLGQGLEFLIYFQGNSAPDKSGLPSDRFSAERTGGSVSTLTIQRTQQEDSAVYLCASSLEGLTGGYTFGSGTRLTVV.

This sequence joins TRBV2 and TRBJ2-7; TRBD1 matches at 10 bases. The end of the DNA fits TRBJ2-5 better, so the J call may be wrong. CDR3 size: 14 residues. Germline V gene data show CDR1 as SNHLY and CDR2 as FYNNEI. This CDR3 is CASIKDRGRETQYF. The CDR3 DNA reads TGTGCCAGTATTAAGGACAGGGGGAGAGAGACCCAGTACTTC.

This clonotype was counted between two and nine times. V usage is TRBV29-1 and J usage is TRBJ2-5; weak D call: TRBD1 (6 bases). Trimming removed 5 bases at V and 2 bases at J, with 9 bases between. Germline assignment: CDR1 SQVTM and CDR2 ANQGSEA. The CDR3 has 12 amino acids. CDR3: CSVSGQQETQYF. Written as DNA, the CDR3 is TGCAGCGTTTCCGGACAGCAAGAGACCCAGTACTTC. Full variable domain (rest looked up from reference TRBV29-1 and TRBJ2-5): SAVISQKPSRDICQRGTSLTIQCQVDSQVTMMFWYRQQPGQSLTLIATANQGSEATYESGFVIDKFPISRPNLTFSTLTVSNMSPEDSSIYLCSVSGQQETQYFGPGTRLLVL.

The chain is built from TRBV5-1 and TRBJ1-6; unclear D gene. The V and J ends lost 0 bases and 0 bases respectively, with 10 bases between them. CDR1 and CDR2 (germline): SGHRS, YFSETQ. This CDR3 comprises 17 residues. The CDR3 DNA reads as TGCGCCAGCAGCTTGGGAGAGGGAGGCTCCTATAATTCACCCCTCCACTTT. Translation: CASSLGEGGSYNSPLHF.

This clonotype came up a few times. In DNA form, the CDR3 reads TGTGCCAGCAGCTTAGAGGTAGGGGTTAATCAGCCCCAGCATTTT. Residues: CASSLEVGVNQPQHF. The chain employs TRBV7-2 and TRBJ1-5, with D perhaps matching TRBD1 (5 bases). This CDR3 comprises 15 residues. V lost 1 base and J 4 bases, leaving 11 bases between the germline ends. Per germline, CDR1 SGHTA and CDR2 FQGNSA.

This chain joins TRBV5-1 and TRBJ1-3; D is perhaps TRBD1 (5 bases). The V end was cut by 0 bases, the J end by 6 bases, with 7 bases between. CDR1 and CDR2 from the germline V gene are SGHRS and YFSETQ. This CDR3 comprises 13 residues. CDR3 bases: TGCGCCAGCAGCTTGGAAGGGGAAAACACCATATATTTT. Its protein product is CASSLEGENTIYF.